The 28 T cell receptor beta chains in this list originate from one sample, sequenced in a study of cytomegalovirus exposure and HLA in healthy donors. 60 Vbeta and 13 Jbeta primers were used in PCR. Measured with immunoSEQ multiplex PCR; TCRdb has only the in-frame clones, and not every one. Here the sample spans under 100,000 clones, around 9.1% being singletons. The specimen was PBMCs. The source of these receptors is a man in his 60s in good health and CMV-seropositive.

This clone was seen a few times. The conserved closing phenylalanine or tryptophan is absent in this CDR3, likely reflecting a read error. The CDR3 region is CTFSRAPTNEKLFL. The CDR3 DNA reads TGCACCTTCAGTCGGGCCCCGACTAATGAAAAACTGTTTTTG. The chain joins TRBV29-1 to TRBJ1-4, with D uncertain. The CDR3 covers 14 residues. Germline CDR1 reads SQVTM; CDR2 reads ANQGSEA.

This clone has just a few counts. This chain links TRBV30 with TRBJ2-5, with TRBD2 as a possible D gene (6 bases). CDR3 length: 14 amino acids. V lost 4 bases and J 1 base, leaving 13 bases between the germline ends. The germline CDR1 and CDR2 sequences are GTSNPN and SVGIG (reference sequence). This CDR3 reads CAWTFGGFQETQYF. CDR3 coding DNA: TGTGCCTGGACTTTTGGAGGGTTCCAAGAGACCCAGTACTTC. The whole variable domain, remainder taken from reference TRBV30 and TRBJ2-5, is SQTIHQWPATLVQPVGSPLSLECTVEGTSNPNLYWYRQAAGRGLQLLFYSVGIGQISSEVPQNLSASRPQDRQFILSSKKLLLSDSGFYLCAWTFGGFQETQYFGPGTRLLVL.

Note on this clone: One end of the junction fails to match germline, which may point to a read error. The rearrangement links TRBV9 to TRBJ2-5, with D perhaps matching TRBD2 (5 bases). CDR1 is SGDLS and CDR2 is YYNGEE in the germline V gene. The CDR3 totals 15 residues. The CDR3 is CASSVVAGPQEAQYF. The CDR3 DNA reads TGTGCCAGCAGCGTAGTGGCGGGCCCTCAAGAGGCCCAGTACTTC.

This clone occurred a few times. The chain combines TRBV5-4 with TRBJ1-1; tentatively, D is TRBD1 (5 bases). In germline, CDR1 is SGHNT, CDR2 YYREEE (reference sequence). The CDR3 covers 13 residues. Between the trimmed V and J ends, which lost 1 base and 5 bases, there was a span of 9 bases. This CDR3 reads CASSLWGRTEAFF. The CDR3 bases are TGTGCCAGCAGCTTGTGGGGGAGGACTGAAGCTTTCTTT.

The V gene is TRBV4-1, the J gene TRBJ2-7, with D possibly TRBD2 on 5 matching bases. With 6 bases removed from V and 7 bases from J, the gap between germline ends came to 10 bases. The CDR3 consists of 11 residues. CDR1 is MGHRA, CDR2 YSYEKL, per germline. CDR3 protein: CASRTRDEQYF. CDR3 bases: TGCGCCAGCAGGACCCGGGATGAGCAGTACTTC.

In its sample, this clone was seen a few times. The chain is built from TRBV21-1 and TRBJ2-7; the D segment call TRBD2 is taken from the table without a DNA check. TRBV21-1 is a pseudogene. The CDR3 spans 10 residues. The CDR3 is CASSPDEQYF. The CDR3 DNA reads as TGTGCCAGCAGCCCCGACGAGCAGTACTTC.

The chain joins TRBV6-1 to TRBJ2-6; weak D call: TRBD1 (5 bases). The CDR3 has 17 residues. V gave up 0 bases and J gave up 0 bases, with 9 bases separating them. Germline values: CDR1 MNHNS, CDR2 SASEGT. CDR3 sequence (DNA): TGTGCCAGCAGTGAAGCGACAGCTCGCTCTGGGGCCAACGTCCTGACTTTC. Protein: CASSEATARSGANVLTF.

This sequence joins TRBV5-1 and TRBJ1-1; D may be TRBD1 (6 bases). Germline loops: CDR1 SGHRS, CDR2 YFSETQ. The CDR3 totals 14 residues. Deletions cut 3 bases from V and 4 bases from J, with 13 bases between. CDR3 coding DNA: TGCGCCAGCAGCTCTACGGGGGGGCCCACTGAAGCTTTCTTT. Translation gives CASSSTGGPTEAFF.

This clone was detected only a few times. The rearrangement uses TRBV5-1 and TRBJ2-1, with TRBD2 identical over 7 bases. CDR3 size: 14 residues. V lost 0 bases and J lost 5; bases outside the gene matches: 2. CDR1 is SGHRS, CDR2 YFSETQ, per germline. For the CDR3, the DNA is TGCGCCAGCAGCTTGGGACTAGCAGACAATGAGCAGTTCTTC. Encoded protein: CASSLGLADNEQFF.

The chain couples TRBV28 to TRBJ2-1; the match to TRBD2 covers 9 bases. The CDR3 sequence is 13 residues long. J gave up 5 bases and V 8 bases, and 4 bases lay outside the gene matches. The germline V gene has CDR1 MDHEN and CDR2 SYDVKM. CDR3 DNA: TGTGCCAGCTATAGCGGGGGAAACAATGAGCAGTTCTTC. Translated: CASYSGGNNEQFF.

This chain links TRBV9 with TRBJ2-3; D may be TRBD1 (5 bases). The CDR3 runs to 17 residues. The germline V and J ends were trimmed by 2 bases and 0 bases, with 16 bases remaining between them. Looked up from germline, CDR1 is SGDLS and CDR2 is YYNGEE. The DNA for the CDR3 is TGTGCCAGCAGCGTTTCCGGTAGGGGATCTAGCACAGATACGCAGTATTTT. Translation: CASSVSGRGSSTDTQYF.

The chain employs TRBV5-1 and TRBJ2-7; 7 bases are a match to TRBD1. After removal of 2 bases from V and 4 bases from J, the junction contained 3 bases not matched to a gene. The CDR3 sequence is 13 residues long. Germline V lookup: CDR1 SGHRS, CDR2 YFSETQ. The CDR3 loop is CASSFGDRYEQYV. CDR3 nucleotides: TGCGCCAGCAGCTTCGGGGACAGATACGAGCAGTACGTC.

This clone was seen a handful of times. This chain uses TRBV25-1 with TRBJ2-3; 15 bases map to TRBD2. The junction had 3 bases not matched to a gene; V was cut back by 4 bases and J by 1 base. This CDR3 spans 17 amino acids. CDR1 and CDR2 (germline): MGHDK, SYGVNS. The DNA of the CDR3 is TGTGCCAGCAGTGGGACTAGCGGGGGGGCCGGCACAGATACGCAGTATTTT. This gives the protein CASSGTSGGAGTDTQYF.

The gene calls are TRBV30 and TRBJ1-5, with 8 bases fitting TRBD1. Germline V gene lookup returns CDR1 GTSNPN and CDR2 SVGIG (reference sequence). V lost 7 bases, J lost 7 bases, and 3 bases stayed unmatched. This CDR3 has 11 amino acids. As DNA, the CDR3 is TGTGCCTCAGGGGGCCGACAGCCCCAGCATTTT. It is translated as CASGGRQPQHF.

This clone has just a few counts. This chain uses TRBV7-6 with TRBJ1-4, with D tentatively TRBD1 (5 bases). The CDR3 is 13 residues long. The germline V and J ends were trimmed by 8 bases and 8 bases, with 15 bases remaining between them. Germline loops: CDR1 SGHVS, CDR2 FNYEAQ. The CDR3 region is CASGIGGVEKLFF. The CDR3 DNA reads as TGTGCCAGCGGGATCGGGGGAGTCGAAAAACTGTTTTTT.

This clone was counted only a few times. The CDR3 DNA sequence: TGCGCCAGCAGCCAGGATAGCGGGAACACAGATACGCAGTATTTT. Residues: CASSQDSGNTDTQYF. The V call is TRBV4-1, the J call TRBJ2-3, with TRBD2 matching 8 bases. Germline loops: CDR1 MGHRA, CDR2 YSYEKL. Trimming at V came to 3 bases and at J to 2 bases, leaving 4 bases not matched to a gene. The CDR3 contains 15 residues.

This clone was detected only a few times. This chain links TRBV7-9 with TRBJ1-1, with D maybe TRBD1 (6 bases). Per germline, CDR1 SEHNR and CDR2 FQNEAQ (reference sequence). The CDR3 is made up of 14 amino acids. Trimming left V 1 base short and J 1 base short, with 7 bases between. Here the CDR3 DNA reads TGTGCCAGCAGCTTAGGGACAGCGAACACTGAAGCTTTCTTT. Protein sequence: CASSLGTANTEAFF.

This CDR3 reads CASSLDREGNQPQHF. In DNA, the CDR3 is TGTGCCAGCAGCTTAGACAGGGAAGGCAATCAGCCCCAGCATTTT. The V and J genes are TRBV7-2 and TRBJ1-5; D is perhaps TRBD1 (6 bases). The V end lost 1 base, the J end lost 2 bases, and 9 bases lay between the germline ends. Germline loops: CDR1 SGHTA, CDR2 FQGNSA. This CDR3 region has 15 residues.

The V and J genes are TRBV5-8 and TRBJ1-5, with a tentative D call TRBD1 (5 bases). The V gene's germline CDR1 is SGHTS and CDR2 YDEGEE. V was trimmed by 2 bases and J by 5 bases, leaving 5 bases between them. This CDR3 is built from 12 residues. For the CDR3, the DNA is TGTGCCAGCAGCTTCAGGGATCAGCCCCAGCATTTT. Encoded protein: CASSFRDQPQHF.

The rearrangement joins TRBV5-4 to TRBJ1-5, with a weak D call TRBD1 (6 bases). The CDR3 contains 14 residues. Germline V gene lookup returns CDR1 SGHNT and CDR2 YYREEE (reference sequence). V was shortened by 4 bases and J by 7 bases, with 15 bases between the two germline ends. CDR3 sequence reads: CASSLQGPGQPQHF. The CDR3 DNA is TGTGCCAGCAGCCTACAGGGACCGGGGCAGCCCCAGCATTTT.

The CDR3 DNA sequence: TGTGCCAGTAGTCCTGACAGGGGAGAGACCCAGTACTTC. This encodes CASSPDRGETQYF. The chain is built from TRBV19 and TRBJ2-5; 8 positions match TRBD1. The V segment lost 5 bases and the J segment 4 bases; nucleotides outside the gene matches: 3. This CDR3 has 13 residues. The germline V gene has CDR1 LNHDA and CDR2 SQIVND (reference sequence).

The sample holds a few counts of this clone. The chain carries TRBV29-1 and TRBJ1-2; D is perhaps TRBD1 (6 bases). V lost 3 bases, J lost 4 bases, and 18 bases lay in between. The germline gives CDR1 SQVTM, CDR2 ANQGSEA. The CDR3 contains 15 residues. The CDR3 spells CSVDEYREGVYGYTF. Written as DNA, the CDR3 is TGCAGCGTTGACGAGTACAGGGAGGGGGTCTATGGCTACACCTTC. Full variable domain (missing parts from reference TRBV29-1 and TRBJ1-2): SAVISQKPSRDICQRGTSLTIQCQVDSQVTMMFWYRQQPGQSLTLIATANQGSEATYESGFVIDKFPISRPNLTFSTLTVSNMSPEDSSIYLCSVDEYREGVYGYTFGSGTRLTVV.

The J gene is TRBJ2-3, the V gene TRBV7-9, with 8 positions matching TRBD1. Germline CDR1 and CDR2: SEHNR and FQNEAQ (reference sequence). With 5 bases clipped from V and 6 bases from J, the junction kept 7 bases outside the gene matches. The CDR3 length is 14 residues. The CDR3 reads CASSRGQGSDTQYF. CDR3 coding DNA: TGTGCCAGCAGCCGCGGACAGGGATCGGATACGCAGTATTTT.

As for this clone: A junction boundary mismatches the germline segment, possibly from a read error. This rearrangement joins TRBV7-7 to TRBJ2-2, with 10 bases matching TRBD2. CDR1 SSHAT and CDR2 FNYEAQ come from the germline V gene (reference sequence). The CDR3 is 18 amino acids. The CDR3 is CASSLEEGLAQNTGELFF. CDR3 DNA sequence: TGTGCTAGCAGCTTAGAAGAGGGACTAGCGCAGAACACCGGGGAGCTGTTTTTT.

This CDR3 reads CASSSDRRDSQETQYF. CDR3 DNA sequence: TGCGCCAGCAGCTCCGACCGCCGGGACAGTCAAGAGACCCAGTACTTC. This chain connects TRBV5-1 to TRBJ2-5; 7 nucleotides line up with TRBD1. The CDR3 has 16 amino acids. Germline assignment: CDR1 SGHRS and CDR2 YFSETQ. Germline trimming cut 3 bases from V and 2 bases from J; bases unmatched to any gene: 10. Based on the CDR3 plus reference TRBV5-1 and TRBJ2-5, the full variable domain is KAGVTQTPRYLIKTRGQQVTLSCSPISGHRSVSWYQQTPGQGLQFLFEYFSETQRNKGNFPGRFSGRQFSNSRSEMNVSTLELGDSALYLCASSSDRRDSQETQYFGPGTRLLVL.

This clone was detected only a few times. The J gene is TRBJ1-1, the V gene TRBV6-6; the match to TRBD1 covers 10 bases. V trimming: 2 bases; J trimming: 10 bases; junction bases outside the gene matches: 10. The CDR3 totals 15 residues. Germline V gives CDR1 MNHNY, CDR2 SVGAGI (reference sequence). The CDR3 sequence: CASSYADRGRGGAFF. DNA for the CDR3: TGTGCCAGCAGTTACGCCGACAGGGGGCGCGGAGGAGCTTTCTTT.

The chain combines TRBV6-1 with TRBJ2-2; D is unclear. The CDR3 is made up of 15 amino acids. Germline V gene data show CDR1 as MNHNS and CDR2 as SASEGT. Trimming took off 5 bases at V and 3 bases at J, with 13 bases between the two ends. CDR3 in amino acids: CASSRPLEDTGELFF. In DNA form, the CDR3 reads TGTGCCAGCAGTCGCCCCCTAGAGGACACCGGGGAGCTGTTTTTT.

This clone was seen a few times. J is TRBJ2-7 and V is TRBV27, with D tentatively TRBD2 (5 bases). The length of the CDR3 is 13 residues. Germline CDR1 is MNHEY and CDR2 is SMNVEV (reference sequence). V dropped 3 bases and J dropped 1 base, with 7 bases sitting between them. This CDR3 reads CASSFGESYEQYF. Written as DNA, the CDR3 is TGTGCCAGCAGTTTTGGGGAGTCCTACGAGCAGTACTTC.